This T cell receptor (beta chain) was recovered during a study of blood T cell repertoires in COVID-19. In the study overall: T cells, B-cell-depleted T cells, or PBMCs provided the cDNA or gDNA that served as material.

V dropped 0 bases and J dropped 3 bases, with 11 bases sitting between them. The CDR3 extends over 15 amino acids. CDR1 is MNHEY and CDR2 is SVGAGI in the germline V gene. TCRdb's copy holds only in-frame clones and misses some; the assay was immunoSEQ multiplex PCR. The sample consists of almost 70,000 clones, over 70% of them appearing once. The origin of this receptor is a man in his sixties with acute or convalescent COVID-19. The sequenced sample consisted of peripheral blood. The gene calls are TRBV6-5 and TRBJ1-1; D call uncertain. CDR3 DNA: TGTGCCAGCAGTTACTCTAGTGGCGGCCACACTGAAGCTTTCTTT. Residues: CASSYSSGGHTEAFF.